This entry is about one TCR beta chain. The target antigen is unknown. The treatment: 10-day PBMC culture with coronavirus spike peptide pools or control peptides (ViraFEST assay). From the unexposed donor, CD4+ T cells were collected ahead of the COVID-19 pandemic (2011-2018). Days 3 and 7 saw half the medium swapped for fresh IL-2 medium. It was SARS-CoV-2 S/N and four cold-coronavirus spikes that probed unexposed-donor CD4+ T cells, cells permitting. These data are taken from a study of vaccination and CD4 T cells after COVID-19. The overall study: The post-COVID samples were taken a median around 93 days after diagnosis, anywhere from 35 to 161. Control wells got either CEFX epitopes, HIV-1 Nef peptides, or no peptide at all.

Sequence data for DNA of cultured CD4+ T cells were generated by the Oncomine TCR Beta short-read assay. Investigators isolated genomic DNA from cultured CD4+ T cells. TCRdb independently ran MiXCR on the PCR reads; one entry per CDR3 protein. The sample carries 11,000 or so distinct CDR3 sequences, around 28% recorded once. Sample: CD4+ T cells from blood, cultured in vitro. The TCR sequence derives from a human donor in good health.

In DNA, the CDR3 is TGTGCCTGGAGCCTCGCTGGGGGGTCTAGGGAGACCCAGTACTTC. Its translation is CAWSLAGGSRETQYF. The rearrangement links TRBV30 to TRBJ2-5, with D possibly TRBD2 on 6 matching bases. CDR1 is GTSNPN and CDR2 is SVGIG in the germline V gene (reference sequence). CDR3 length equals 15 residues. V was pared by 3 bases and J by 5 bases, with 19 bases between.